These 4 T cell receptor beta chains share one sample of origin, sequenced in a study of human T cells and chemical hapten exposure. TCRdb independently ran MiXCR on the RACE reads; one entry per CDR3 protein. The table shows about 96,000 distinct CDR3 sequences, with around 9.3% occurring only once. The sample's time point: patch test 2, 6 weeks after DPC sensitization. Treatment described: therapeutic diphenylcyclopropenone sensitization with weekly scalp DPC. Sequenced here: whole blood, sampled in connection with sensitization to the hapten diphenylcyclopropenone (DPC). These receptors were taken from a woman between 40 and 55 years old with alopecia areata. Some clones in this sample may be carry-over from other donors' samples.

At least ten counts were recorded for this clonotype. This sequence joins TRBV6-2 or TRBV6-3 and TRBJ2-3; weak D call: TRBD2 (6 bases). Per the germline V gene, CDR1 is MNHEY and CDR2 is SVGEGT. The CDR3 is made up of 14 amino acids. Trimming pared 9 bases from V and 3 bases from J, leaving 16 bases between. The CDR3 DNA reads TGTGCCAGGATAACGGCGGGACGAACAGATACGCAGTATTTT. Translating it yields CARITAGRTDTQYF.

This clonotype was recorded many times. V usage is TRBV20-1 and J usage is TRBJ1-1; D gene unclear. This CDR3 region has 12 residues. Trimming cost V 3 bases and J 0 bases, with 5 bases left between them. Looked up from germline, CDR1 is DFQATT and CDR2 is SNEGSKA (reference sequence). For the CDR3, the DNA is TGCAGTGCTAGGACATTGAACACTGAAGCTTTCTTT. The encoded protein is CSARTLNTEAFF.

This clonotype has a count of ten or more. The chain links TRBV18 to TRBJ2-7; perhaps TRBD1 as D (6 bases). The germline V and J ends were trimmed by 2 bases and 7 bases, with 18 bases remaining between them. This CDR3 has 15 amino acids. Germline values: CDR1 KGHSH, CDR2 LQKENI. CDR3: CASSPGPGALREQYF. In DNA, the CDR3 is TGTGCCAGCTCACCAGGCCCAGGGGCCCTGCGGGAGCAGTACTTC.

This clonotype was seen only a few times. V gene TRBV27 combines with J gene TRBJ2-7; TRBD2 aligns across 10 bases. V gave up 6 bases and J gave up 3 bases; unmatched junction bases: 8. CDR1 is MNHEY, CDR2 SMNVEV, per germline (reference sequence). CDR3 length: 15 amino acids. CDR3 sequence (DNA): TGTGCCAGCAGAAATCGGGCTAGCGGGAGCTACGAGCAGTACTTC. Amino acid sequence: CASRNRASGSYEQYF.